One T cell receptor (beta chain) is described in this entry. The V end was cut by 5 bases, the J end by 4 bases, with 12 bases between. This CDR3 is 14 amino acids long. CDR1 and CDR2 from the germline V gene are SGHAT and FQNNGV. This entry is derived from a study of CD8 T cells in Susac syndrome. A quantity of about 0.5 to 1 ug RNA underwent reverse transcription using random hexamers. TCR beta CDR3 was amplified by immunoSEQ multiplex PCR. This amplification extended across 54 Vbeta and 13 Jbeta segments. TCRdb re-derived calls from the immunoSEQ multiplex PCR reads in MiXCR, one entry per CDR3 protein. The sample gives more than 100,000 distinct CDR3 sequences, around 80% of which show up once; about 0.51% is in the top ten.

The source material was CD8+ T cells from PBMCs. The origin of this receptor is a human donor with multiple sclerosis. The chain has TRBV11-2 and TRBJ1-3, with a weak D call TRBD1 (5 bases). CDR3 loop: CASSPWTPGNTIYF. CDR3 DNA: TGTGCCAGCAGCCCATGGACACCGGGAAACACCATATATTTT.